The clone carrying this T cell receptor beta chain came up many times. As yet, its antigen is unknown. These data originate in a study of CD8 T cells in ankylosing spondylitis. Study-wide results and caveats: The disease-linked clones had a CD8+ phenotype and low blood frequencies.

Quantitative 5'-RACE was performed with molecular barcodes, and it yielded the TCR beta libraries. TCRdb re-called the 5' RACE reads through MiXCR, storing one row per CDR3 protein. The data show around 160,000 distinct CDR3 sequences, with approximately 10% seen just once and around 29% held by the top ten. This sequence originates from a male donor with ankylosing spondylitis or in good health (not recorded which). The sequencing input was blood, either unsorted or a sorted T cell fraction (not recorded which).

In DNA, the CDR3 is TGTGCCAGCAGCTTATCCCGGACAGGGATCGCTTACGAGCAGTACTTC. Protein sequence: CASSLSRTGIAYEQYF. The J gene is TRBJ2-7, the V gene TRBV7-8, with 8 bases that match TRBD1. The CDR3 is 16 residues long. V lost 2 bases to trimming and J lost 4 bases; unmatched junction nucleotides: 10. The germline V gene has CDR1 SGHVS and CDR2 FQNEAQ. Complete variable domain (other parts from reference TRBV7-8 and TRBJ2-7): GAGVSQSPRYKVAKRGQDVALRCDPISGHVSLFWYQQALGQGPEFLTYFQNEAQLDKSGLPSDRFFAERPEGSVSTLKIQRTQQEDSAVYLCASSLSRTGIAYEQYFGPGTRLTVT.